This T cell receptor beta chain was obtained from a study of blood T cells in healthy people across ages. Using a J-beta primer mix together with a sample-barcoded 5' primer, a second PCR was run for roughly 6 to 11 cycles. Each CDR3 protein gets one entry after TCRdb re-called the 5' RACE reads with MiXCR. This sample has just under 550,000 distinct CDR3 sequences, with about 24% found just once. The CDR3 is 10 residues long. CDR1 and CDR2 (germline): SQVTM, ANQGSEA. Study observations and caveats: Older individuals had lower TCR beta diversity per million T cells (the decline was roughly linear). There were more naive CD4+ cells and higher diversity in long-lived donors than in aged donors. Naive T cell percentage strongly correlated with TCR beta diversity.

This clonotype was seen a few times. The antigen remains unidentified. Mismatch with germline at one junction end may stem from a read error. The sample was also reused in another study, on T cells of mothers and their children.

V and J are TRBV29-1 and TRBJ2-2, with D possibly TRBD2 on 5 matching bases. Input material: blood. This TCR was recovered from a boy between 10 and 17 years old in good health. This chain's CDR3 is CSVVPGEPFF. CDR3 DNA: TGCAGCGTGGTACCCGGGGAGCCGTTTTTT.